This T cell receptor beta chain was captured in a study of cytomegalovirus exposure and HLA in healthy donors. PCR involved 60 Vbeta and 13 Jbeta primers. Method: immunoSEQ multiplex PCR; TCRdb's copy keeps in-frame clones and lacks some. The table lists hundreds of thousands of clones, roughly 80% of them singletons. The CDR3 runs to 14 residues. J gave up 7 bases and V 4 bases, and 4 bases lay outside the gene matches. Germline V gene sequence: CDR1 KGHSH, CDR2 LQKENI. With regard to this clone: Its antigen remains unknown.

General observations from the study: A later analysis reportedly found fewer N-insertions in an Asian-associated ancestry cluster than the roughly 670-donor mean. Across donors, sequencing depth was assumed by presence/absence analyses to be roughly uniform.

The sequence came from a man under 40 in good health and CMV-seronegative. J is TRBJ1-4 and V is TRBV18; 9 positions agree with TRBD1. Sequenced sample: PBMCs. The CDR3 is CASSQDRGGEKLFF. Here the CDR3 DNA reads TGTGCCAGCTCACAGGACAGGGGCGGTGAAAAACTGTTTTTT. The full variable domain, with the rest looked up from reference TRBV18 and TRBJ1-4, is NAGVMQNPRHLVRRRGQEARLRCSPMKGHSHVYWYRQLPEEGLKFMVYLQKENIIDESGMPKERFSAEFPKEGPSILRIQQVVRGDSAAYFCASSQDRGGEKLFFGSGTQLSVL.